Below, 29 T cell receptor beta chains from the same sample are listed, as sequenced in a study of regulatory T cells in long-lasting Graves disease. Time point reported: persistent/refractory GD, antithyroid drugs over 5 years with positive TRAb. Following extraction of RNA from PBMCs, that RNA was used to make the TCR library. The authors built TCR beta libraries using iRepertoire HTBI primers and Arm-PCR of CDR3 regions. TCRdb called the multiplex PCR reads again in MiXCR, with one record for every CDR3 protein. The data hold 400,000 to 600,000 distinct CDR3 sequences, with 20% to 25% observed a single time. The sequenced sample was peripheral blood mononuclear cells (PBMCs), obtained when the disease was refractory, from a patient treated with antithyroid drugs. These TCRs come from a female donor with Graves disease.

V is TRBV12-3 or TRBV12-4 and J is TRBJ1-5; 7 bases are a match to TRBD1. Unmatched junction bases numbered 10, after V lost 7 bases and J lost 4 bases. The CDR3 runs 15 residues. The DNA of the CDR3 is TGTGCCAGCAAGCTTAGAGGACAGGTTAATCAGCCCCAGCATTTT. It specifies CASKLRGQVNQPQHF.

There are many counts of this clonotype. This sequence joins TRBV27 and TRBJ1-5; no clear D gene. Trimming took off 4 bases at V and 4 bases at J, with 14 bases between the two ends. The CDR3 is 15 residues long. Germline lookup yields CDR1 MNHEY and CDR2 SMNVEV (reference sequence). In DNA form, the CDR3 reads TGTGCCAGCAGTTCTCTCCCCGACGTAAATCAGCCCCAGCATTTT. It codes for CASSSLPDVNQPQHF.

V and J are TRBV27 and TRBJ2-7; TRBD1 aligns across 7 bases. CDR3 length: 17 residues. Germline loops: CDR1 MNHEY, CDR2 SMNVEV (reference sequence). V lost 6 bases to trimming and J lost 2 bases; unmatched junction nucleotides: 16. Here the CDR3 reads CASSNLRLGQGAYEQYF. The CDR3 coding sequence is TGTGCCAGCAGCAACCTCCGCCTCGGGCAGGGGGCCTACGAGCAGTACTTC.

In this sample, this clonotype turned up a few times. This chain connects TRBV18 to TRBJ1-1; possible D gene TRBD1, 5 bases. V was trimmed by 6 bases and J by 8 bases, leaving 16 bases between them. This CDR3 spans 13 amino acids. CDR1 KGHSH and CDR2 LQKENI come from the germline V gene. CDR3 loop: CASSFSRQGEAFF. In DNA form, the CDR3 reads TGTGCCAGCTCCTTCTCGCGGCAGGGCGAAGCTTTCTTT.

This clonotype was recorded at least ten times. DNA of the CDR3: TGTGCCAGCAGTCCCCCCCTCGGGAGAGGAATGAACACCGGGGAGCTGTTTTTT. This gives the protein CASSPPLGRGMNTGELFF. The chain has TRBV12-3 or TRBV12-4 and TRBJ2-2; maybe TRBD2 (6 bases). The CDR3 length is 18 residues. The V gene lost 5 bases and the J gene lost 1 base, with 20 bases spanning the gap.

This clonotype has only a few counts. The chain joins TRBV19 to TRBJ1-5; D is undetermined. With 1 base removed from V and 5 bases from J, the gap between germline ends came to 12 bases. The CDR3 consists of 15 residues. From germline, CDR1 is LNHDA and CDR2 SQIVND (reference sequence). The CDR3 DNA reads TGTGCCAGTAGTATAGGTCGGTCGGGCGATCAGCCCCAGCATTTT. The encoded protein is CASSIGRSGDQPQHF.

There are a few counts of this clonotype. This rearrangement joins TRBV5-8 to TRBJ2-5, with 10 nucleotides matching TRBD2. The CDR3 extends over 20 amino acids. Losses at the gene ends were 0 bases for V and 0 bases for J; bases not matched to a gene: 14. Germline CDR1 and CDR2: SGHTS and YDEGEE. The CDR3 coding sequence is TGTGCCAGCAGCTTGGTACCGGGTAGCGGGAGGTCTGGCTACCAAGAGACCCAGTACTTC. This sequence encodes CASSLVPGSGRSGYQETQYF.

The chain uses TRBV9 and TRBJ2-2; 8 bases align to TRBD2. Losses at the gene ends were 2 bases for V and 4 bases for J; bases not matched to a gene: 10. Per germline, CDR1 SGDLS and CDR2 YYNGEE. This CDR3 is built from 17 residues. This chain's CDR3 is CASSVRLAPMVTGELFF. In DNA form, the CDR3 reads TGTGCCAGCAGCGTGAGACTAGCGCCAATGGTCACCGGGGAGCTGTTTTTT. Together with reference TRBV9 and TRBJ2-2, the CDR3 gives the full variable domain: DSGVTQTPKHLITATGQRVTLRCSPRSGDLSVYWYQQSLDQGLQFLIQYYNGEERAKGNILERFSAQQFPDLHSELNLSSLELGDSALYFCASSVRLAPMVTGELFFGEGSRLTVL.

This clonotype was seen at least ten times. The V gene is TRBV20-1, the J gene TRBJ2-5, with TRBD1 matching 12 bases. The CDR3 runs to 17 residues. The germline gives CDR1 DFQATT, CDR2 SNEGSKA (reference sequence). J was trimmed by 5 bases and V by 3 bases; bases with no gene match: 13. The CDR3, as DNA: TGCAGTGCTAGGGGACAGGGGGCGGTAGGGGCTACGGAGACCCAGTACTTC. It specifies CSARGQGAVGATETQYF.

The chain is built from TRBV7-9 and TRBJ2-2; possibly TRBD2 for D (6 bases). CDR1 SEHNR and CDR2 FQNEAQ come from the germline V gene (reference sequence). The CDR3 consists of 14 residues. The V and J ends lost 1 base and 6 bases respectively, with 9 bases between them. In DNA, the CDR3 is TGTGCCAGCAGCTTAGAGGACTATGCCGGGGAGCTGTTTTTT. Amino acids: CASSLEDYAGELFF.

This clonotype was picked up many times. The V and J genes are TRBV12-3 or TRBV12-4 and TRBJ2-1; 11 positions match TRBD2. This CDR3 has 15 amino acids. V trimming: 10 bases; J trimming: 4 bases; junction bases outside the gene matches: 9. CDR3 coding DNA: TGTGCCAACTCCCGGGGACTAGCGGTATACAATGAGCAGTTCTTC. Translating it yields CANSRGLAVYNEQFF.

This clonotype was found many times. V is TRBV28 and J is TRBJ1-2; the D gene is possibly TRBD1 (5 bases). With 6 bases removed from V and 0 bases from J, the gap between germline ends came to 20 bases. The CDR3 is 17 amino acids. From germline, CDR1 is MDHEN and CDR2 SYDVKM. The chain's CDR3 is CASRPTWGGLTNYGYTF. Written as DNA, the CDR3 is TGTGCCAGCAGACCAACCTGGGGGGGACTGACTAACTATGGCTACACCTTC.

This clonotype appeared a few times. The chain couples TRBV7-9 to TRBJ2-7; 8 bases are a match to TRBD1. Germline V CDR1 and CDR2: SEHNR, FQNEAQ (reference sequence). V was clipped by 4 bases and J by 3 bases; unmatched bases: 5. CDR3 length equals 14 residues. In DNA, the CDR3 is TGTGCCAGCAGCTCGACAGGGGATGACTACGAGCAGTACTTC. Protein: CASSSTGDDYEQYF.

A few counts support this clonotype. This rearrangement joins TRBV28 to TRBJ1-1; D not certain. CDR1 MDHEN and CDR2 SYDVKM come from the germline V gene. The V and J ends lost 4 bases and 0 bases respectively, with 18 bases between them. CDR3 length equals 17 residues. The CDR3 sequence is CASSSYALRAMNTEAFF. The CDR3 DNA reads TGTGCCAGCAGTTCCTACGCATTGAGGGCAATGAACACTGAAGCTTTCTTT.

This clonotype was seen at least ten times. The gene calls are TRBV12-3 or TRBV12-4 and TRBJ2-2; possible D gene TRBD1, 6 bases. Trimming removed 7 bases at V and 1 base at J, with 13 bases between. CDR3 length equals 15 residues. In DNA form, the CDR3 reads TGTGCCAGCAAGAGGGGACAACTGAACACCGGGGAGCTGTTTTTT. It yields the protein CASKRGQLNTGELFF.

The V call is TRBV5-1, the J call TRBJ1-1; 7 bases fit TRBD1. Trimming at V came to 3 bases and at J to 10 bases, leaving 12 bases not matched to a gene. This CDR3 comprises 14 residues. Germline V lookup: CDR1 SGHRS, CDR2 YFSETQ. CDR3: CASSSGTVEVSAFF. The CDR3 region has the DNA TGCGCCAGCAGCTCCGGGACAGTAGAGGTATCAGCTTTCTTT.

The V gene is TRBV4-1, the J gene TRBJ1-6, with D perhaps matching TRBD1 (5 bases). The germline gives CDR1 MGHRA, CDR2 YSYEKL. CDR3 size: 12 residues. Trimming shortened V by 3 bases and J by 13 bases, and 10 bases separated the two germline ends. DNA for the CDR3: TGCGCCAGCAGCCAGGGACTTTGGCCCCTCCACTTT. It codes for CASSQGLWPLHF.

Only one count was recorded for this clonotype. V gene TRBV4-2 combines with J gene TRBJ1-2; D unresolved. Germline V gene lookup returns CDR1 LGHNA and CDR2 YNFKEQ. This CDR3 contains 16 residues. V lost 0 bases to trimming and J lost 0 bases, with 11 bases between them. DNA for the CDR3: TGTGCCAGCAGCCAAGATTCGGGCAGCACTAACTATGGCTACACCTTC. Encoded protein: CASSQDSGSTNYGYTF.

This clonotype was recorded many times. J is TRBJ1-5 and V is TRBV27; perhaps TRBD1 as D (5 bases). This CDR3 is built from 14 residues. V was pared by 6 bases and J by 1 base, with 10 bases between. The germline V gene has CDR1 MNHEY and CDR2 SMNVEV (reference sequence). The DNA of the CDR3 is TGTGCCAGCAGCACATGGGGGAGCAATCAGCCCCAGCATTTT. This translates into CASSTWGSNQPQHF.

The CDR3 nucleotides read TGTGCCAGCAGCCCCTGGACAGGGGAGGGGAACACTGAAGCTTTCTTT. Its translation: CASSPWTGEGNTEAFF. The V and J genes are TRBV7-2 and TRBJ1-1, with 9 bases lining up with TRBD1. Per the germline V gene, CDR1 is SGHTA and CDR2 is FQGNSA. This CDR3 is built from 16 residues. J was trimmed by 1 base and V by 5 bases; bases with no gene match: 8. Full variable domain (missing parts from reference TRBV7-2 and TRBJ1-1): GAGVSQSPSNKVTEKGKDVELRCDPISGHTALYWYRQSLGQGLEFLIYFQGNSAPDKSGLPSDRFSAERTGGSVSTLTIQRTQQEDSAVYLCASSPWTGEGNTEAFFGQGTRLTVV.

In the case of this clonotype: Mismatch with germline at one junction end may stem from a read error. J is TRBJ2-7 and V is TRBV5-5; no definite D call. The CDR3 loop spans 14 amino acids. Per the germline V gene, CDR1 is SGHKS and CDR2 is YYEKEE (reference sequence). CDR3 sequence reads: CASSLHPGTYERYF. The CDR3 DNA sequence: TGTGCCAGCAGCTTGCACCCAGGTACCTACGAGCGGTACTTC.

This clonotype was detected only a few times. The chain employs TRBV12-3 or TRBV12-4 and TRBJ2-7; D unclear. This CDR3 has 14 residues. Trimming took 7 bases from V and 6 from J, leaving 19 bases between them. The DNA for the CDR3 is TGTGCCAGCAATAACCTGGAGACCCAAGGCGAGCAGTACTTC. It is translated as CASNNLETQGEQYF.

This clonotype has a handful of counts. This sequence joins TRBV29-1 and TRBJ2-7, with D possibly matching TRBD2 (6 bases). Germline-derived CDR1 and CDR2 are SQVTM and ANQGSEA. Trimming took off 6 bases at V and 2 bases at J, with 14 bases between the two ends. The length of the CDR3 is 13 residues. As DNA, the CDR3 is TGCAGCGTGGGTAGCGGACCAGCCTACGAGCAGTACTTC. Protein sequence: CSVGSGPAYEQYF.

The table lists this clonotype with a few counts. The V and J genes are TRBV19 and TRBJ1-2, with D perhaps TRBD1 (6 bases). Germline loops: CDR1 LNHDA, CDR2 SQIVND (reference sequence). The CDR3 loop spans 13 amino acids. Trimming removed 5 bases at V and 7 bases at J, with 14 bases between. CDR3 region: CASSYRDRFGYTF. Here the CDR3 DNA reads TGTGCCAGTAGTTACAGGGACCGTTTTGGCTACACCTTC.

The V gene is TRBV6-1, the J gene TRBJ2-7, with 8 bases aligning to TRBD1. The junction had 9 bases not matched to a gene; V was cut back by 6 bases and J by 2 bases. The germline V gene has CDR1 MNHNS and CDR2 SASEGT. The CDR3 sequence is 15 residues long. This CDR3 is CASSLRTGSPYEQYF. The DNA for the CDR3 is TGTGCCAGCAGCCTTAGGACAGGGTCCCCCTACGAGCAGTACTTC.

Turning to this clonotype: Mismatch with germline at one junction end may stem from a read error. The chain employs TRBV25-1 and TRBJ1-1; a weak D match, TRBD1 (5 bases). The CDR3 length is 12 residues. Germline V gene lookup returns CDR1 MGHDK and CDR2 SYGVNS. CDR3 DNA: TGTGCCTGCAGTGAAGGGAGGGGCGAAGCTTTCTTT. Its protein is CACSEGRGEAFF.

This clonotype was seen a handful of times. V and J are TRBV9 and TRBJ2-4; D is unclear. CDR1 and CDR2 (germline): SGDLS, YYNGEE. There are 14 residues in the CDR3. Deletions cut 0 bases from V and 4 bases from J, with 8 bases between. CDR3 bases: TGTGCCAGCAGCGTAGGGGTAGGAAAAAACATTCAGTACTTC. As protein: CASSVGVGKNIQYF.

This clonotype has only a few counts. The genes are TRBV29-1 and TRBJ2-7; unclear D gene. Germline-derived CDR1 and CDR2 are SQVTM and ANQGSEA. The CDR3 sequence is 13 residues long. V shed 4 bases and J shed 0 bases, with 10 bases lying between them. For the CDR3, the DNA is TGCAGCGTTGTTCCCCAACACTCCTACGAGCAGTACTTC. Translating gives CSVVPQHSYEQYF.

V usage is TRBV28 and J usage is TRBJ1-2, with 7 bases fitting TRBD1. CDR3 length: 14 residues. The trim removed 11 bases at V and 4 bases at J, leaving 13 bases unmatched. From germline, CDR1 is MDHEN and CDR2 SYDVKM. The CDR3 DNA sequence: TGTGCCGGCACCCTCCAGGGGGGCGTCTATGGCTACACCTTC. Translation: CAGTLQGGVYGYTF.